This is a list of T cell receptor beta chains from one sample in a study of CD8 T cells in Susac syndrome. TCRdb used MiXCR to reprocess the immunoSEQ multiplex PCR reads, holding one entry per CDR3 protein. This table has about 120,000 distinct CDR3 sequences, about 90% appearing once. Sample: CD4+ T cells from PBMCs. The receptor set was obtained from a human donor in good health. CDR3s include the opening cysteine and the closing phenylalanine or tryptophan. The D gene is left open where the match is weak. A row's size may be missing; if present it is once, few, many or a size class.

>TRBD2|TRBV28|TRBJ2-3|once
CASRGASGSLADTQYF
TGTGCCAGCCGGGGGGCTAGCGGGAGTCTGGCAGATACGCAGTATTTT
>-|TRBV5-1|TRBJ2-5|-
CASSPLATQETQYF
TGCGCCAGCAGTCCGTTGGCGACACAAGAGACCCAGTACTTC
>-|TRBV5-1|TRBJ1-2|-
CASMGVSNYGYTF
TGCGCCAGCATGGGAGTTTCTAACTATGGCTACACCTTC
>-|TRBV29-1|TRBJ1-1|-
CSARAGNTEAFF
TGCAGCGCGCGCGCAGGGAACACTGAAGCTTTCTTT
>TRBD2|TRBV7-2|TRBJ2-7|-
CASSFASGSNQAYEQYF
TGTGCCAGCAGCTTCGCTAGCGGGAGTAACCAAGCCTACGAGCAGTACTTC
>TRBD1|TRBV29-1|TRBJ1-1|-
CSGGQGGPEAFF
TGCAGCGGGGGACAGGGAGGGCCTGAAGCTTTCTTT
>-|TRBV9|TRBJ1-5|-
CASSAGGGAGNQPQHF
TGTGCCAGCAGCGCCGGAGGGGGGGCGGGCAATCAGCCCCAGCATTTT
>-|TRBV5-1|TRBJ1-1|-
CASSLQLQNTEAFF
TGCGCCAGCAGCTTGCAGTTACAGAACACTGAAGCTTTCTTT
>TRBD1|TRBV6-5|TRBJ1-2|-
CASSPGQAYGYTF
TGTGCCAGCAGTCCCGGACAGGCATATGGCTACACCTTC
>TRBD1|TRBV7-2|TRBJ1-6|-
CASSLRGQGDNSPLHF
TGTGCCAGCAGCCTTCGGGGACAGGGAGATAATTCACCCCTCCACTTT
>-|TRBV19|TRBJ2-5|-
CASSMGLWRGTQYF
-
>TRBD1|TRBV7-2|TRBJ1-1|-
CASSLDRGSAEAFF
TGTGCCAGCAGCTTGGACAGGGGGAGCGCTGAAGCTTTCTTT
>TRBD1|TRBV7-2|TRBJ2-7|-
CASSWGDRRSEQYF
TGTGCCAGCAGCTGGGGGGACAGGCGGTCCGAGCAGTACTTC
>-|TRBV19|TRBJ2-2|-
CASSILRAGELFF
TGTGCCAGTAGTATTCTAAGGGCCGGGGAGCTGTTTTTT
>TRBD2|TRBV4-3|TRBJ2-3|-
CASSQELAGITDTQYF
TGCGCCAGCAGCCAAGAGCTAGCGGGTATCACAGATACGCAGTATTTT
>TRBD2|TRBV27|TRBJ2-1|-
CASSLAGGSEQFF
TGTGCCAGCAGTTTAGCGGGAGGTAGTGAGCAGTTCTTC
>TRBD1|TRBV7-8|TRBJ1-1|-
CASRKNRGMNTEAFF
TGTGCCAGCAGGAAGAACAGGGGGATGAACACTGAAGCTTTCTTT
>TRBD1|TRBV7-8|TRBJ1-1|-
CASSHDRGSASTEAFF
TGTGCCAGCAGCCACGACAGGGGGAGTGCCTCCACTGAAGCTTTCTTT
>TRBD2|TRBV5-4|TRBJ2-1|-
CASSLGTSGYNEQFF
TGTGCCAGCAGCTTGGGGACTAGCGGCTACAATGAGCAGTTCTTC
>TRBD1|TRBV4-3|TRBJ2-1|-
CASSHPRTGDLSYNEQFF
TGCGCCAGCAGCCACCCTAGGACAGGGGATCTCTCCTACAATGAGCAGTTCTTC
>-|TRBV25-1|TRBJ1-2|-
CASRDLEENYGYTF
TGTGCCAGCAGGGACCTGGAGGAGAACTATGGCTACACCTTC
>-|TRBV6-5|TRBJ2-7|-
CASSLRGSYEQYF
TGTGCCAGCAGCCTCCGGGGTAGCTACGAGCAGTACTTC
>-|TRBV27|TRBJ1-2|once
CASSASNIYGYTF
TGTGCCAGCAGTGCCTCAAATATCTATGGCTACACCTTC
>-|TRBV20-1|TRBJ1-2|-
CSARALQGENGYTF
TGCAGTGCTAGAGCCCTCCAGGGAGAGAATGGCTACACCTTC
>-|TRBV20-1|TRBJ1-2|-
CSARVVYRTGPLEYGYTF
TGCAGTGCTAGAGTTGTTTACAGGACCGGCCCACTTGAGTATGGCTACACCTTC
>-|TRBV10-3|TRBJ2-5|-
CAISQQIQETQYF
TGTGCCATCAGCCAACAGATCCAAGAGACCCAGTACTTC
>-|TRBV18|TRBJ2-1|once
CASSPRVSDSEQFF
TGTGCCAGCTCACCACGGGTCTCCGACAGTGAGCAGTTCTTC
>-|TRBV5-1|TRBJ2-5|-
CASSQMYQETQYF
TGCGCCAGCAGCCAGATGTACCAAGAGACCCAGTACTTC
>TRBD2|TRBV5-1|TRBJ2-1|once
CASSLEAGVDEQFF
TGCGCCAGCAGCTTGGAAGCGGGAGTAGATGAGCAGTTCTTC
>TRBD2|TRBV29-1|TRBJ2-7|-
CSVIGSSGGRRYEQYF
TGCAGCGTTATTGGATCTAGCGGGGGCCGACGCTACGAGCAGTACTTC
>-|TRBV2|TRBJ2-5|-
CASTMRRALETQYF
TGTGCCAGCACCATGCGCAGAGCTCTCGAGACCCAGTACTTC
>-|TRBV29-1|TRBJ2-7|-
CSVGEAYEQYF
TGCAGCGTTGGCGAGGCCTACGAGCAGTACTTC
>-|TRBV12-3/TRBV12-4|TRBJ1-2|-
CASSLGIRDGYTF
TGTGCCAGCAGTTTAGGGATCAGGGATGGCTACACCTTC
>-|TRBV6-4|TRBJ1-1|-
CASSAQGADTEAFF
TGTGCCAGCAGTGCACAGGGCGCGGACACTGAAGCTTTCTTT
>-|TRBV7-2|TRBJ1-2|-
CASDRGLSYGYTF
TGTGCCAGCGACCGGGGCCTTTCCTATGGCTACACCTTC
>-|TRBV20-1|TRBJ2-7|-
CSARAWRGSYEQYF
TGCAGTGCTAGAGCTTGGAGGGGATCCTACGAGCAGTACTTC
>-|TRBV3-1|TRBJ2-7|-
CASSRDGYSYEQYF
TGTGCCAGCAGCCGGGACGGTTACTCCTACGAGCAGTACTTC
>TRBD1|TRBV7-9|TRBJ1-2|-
CASSVGDRVNGYTF
TGTGCCAGCAGCGTAGGGGACAGGGTGAATGGCTACACCTTC
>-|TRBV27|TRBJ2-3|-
CASSPYSLPTDTQYF
TGTGCCAGCAGTCCATACTCCTTACCCACAGATACGCAGTATTTT
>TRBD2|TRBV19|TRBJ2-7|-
CASSIQTSGSSEQYF
TGTGCCAGTAGTATTCAGACTAGCGGGAGCTCCGAGCAGTACTTC
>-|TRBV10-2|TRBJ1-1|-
CVTRQGSGTEAFF
TGCGTCACGCGCCAGGGGTCGGGCACTGAAGCTTTCTTT
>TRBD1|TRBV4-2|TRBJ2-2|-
CASSPETGSNTGELFF
TGTGCCAGCAGCCCGGAGACAGGGTCGAACACCGGGGAGCTGTTTTTT
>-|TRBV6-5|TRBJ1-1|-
CASSYRLSGAEAFF
TGTGCCAGCAGTTACAGACTTTCGGGGGCTGAAGCTTTCTTT
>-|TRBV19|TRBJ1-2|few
CASSDSYGYTF
TGTGCCAGTAGCGATTCCTATGGCTACACCTTC
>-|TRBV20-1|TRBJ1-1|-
CSASAGRLQNTEAFF
TGCAGTGCTAGTGCTGGGAGACTCCAGAACACTGAAGCTTTCTTT
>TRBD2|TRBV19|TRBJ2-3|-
CASSTTSGTTDTQYF
TGTGCCAGTAGTACCACTAGCGGGACAACAGATACGCAGTATTTT
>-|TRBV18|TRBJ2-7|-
CASSPQPTDHEQYF
TGTGCCAGCTCACCACAGCCGACAGACCACGAGCAGTACTTC
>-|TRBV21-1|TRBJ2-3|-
CASSAKSGTGTDTQYF
TGTGCCAGCAGCGCCAAGTCCGGGACAGGGACAGATACGCAGTATTTT
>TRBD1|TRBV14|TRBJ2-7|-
CASSQGAGGVSYEQYF
TGTGCCAGCAGCCAAGGCGCAGGGGGCGTATCCTACGAGCAGTACTTC
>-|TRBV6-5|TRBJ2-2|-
CASSYKSSGNTGELFF
TGTGCCAGCAGTTACAAATCCAGCGGAAACACCGGGGAGCTGTTTTTT
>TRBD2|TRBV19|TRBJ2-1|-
CASSATSPGFYNEQFF
TGTGCCAGTAGTGCGACTAGCCCGGGATTCTACAATGAGCAGTTCTTC
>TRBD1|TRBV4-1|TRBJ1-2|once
CASTPGATGWGGYTF
TGCGCCAGCACCCCAGGAGCGACAGGGTGGGGTGGCTACACCTTC
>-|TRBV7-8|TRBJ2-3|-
CASSIEPGLSTDTQYF
TGTGCCAGCAGCATAGAACCAGGGCTCAGCACAGATACGCAGTATTTT
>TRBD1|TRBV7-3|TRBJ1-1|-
CASSLFSGQFTEAFF
TGTGCCAGCAGCTTATTCTCGGGACAGTTCACTGAAGCTTTCTTT
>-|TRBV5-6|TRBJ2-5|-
CASSEGRGGETQYF
TGTGCCAGCAGCGAGGGACGGGGTGGGGAGACCCAGTACTTC
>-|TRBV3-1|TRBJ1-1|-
CASSQVTGGTEAFF
TGTGCCAGCAGCCAAGTCACAGGAGGTACTGAAGCTTTCTTT
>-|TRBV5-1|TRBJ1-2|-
CASSLEQGSNGYTF
TGCGCCAGCAGCTTGGAGCAGGGAAGCAATGGCTACACCTTC
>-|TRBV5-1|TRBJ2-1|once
CASSLEGGNEQFF
TGCGCCAGCAGCTTGGAAGGGGGCAATGAGCAGTTCTTC